This is a list of T cell receptor beta chains from one sample in a study of identical twins. TCRdb re-analysed the 5' RACE reads in MiXCR, keeping a single row per CDR3 protein. Here the sample spans approximately 600,000 distinct CDR3 sequences, roughly 7.2% being singletons. The sample was also reused in another study, on yellow fever vaccine responses in identical twins.

Sequenced material: PBMCs. Receptor source: a woman aged 18-29 years in good health. Both conserved end residues are part of each CDR3. Each record gives: D gene, V gene, clone size, J gene, CDR3 DNA, CDR3 protein. The D gene is left open where the match is weak. A clone size is listed for some rows: how often the clone was seen (once, few, many), or a class if it is expanded.

TRBD1	TRBV6-5	.	TRBJ1-5	TGTGCCAGCAGTCGGACAGGGGACAATCAGCCCCAGCATTTT	CASSRTGDNQPQHF
.	TRBV15	many	TRBJ2-5	TGTGCCACCAGCAGAGATTTGGGAATGGAGACCCAGTACTTC	CATSRDLGMETQYF
.	TRBV6-5	.	TRBJ2-2	TGTGCCAGCAGTTACTCGTGGGGGGGCGTCGGGGAGCTGTTTTTT	CASSYSWGGVGELFF
.	TRBV2	few	TRBJ2-1	TGTGCCAGCAGTGAGATAGGGACGAGACACAATGAGCAGTTCTTC	CASSEIGTRHNEQFF
TRBD2	TRBV12-3/TRBV12-4	few	TRBJ2-7	TGTGCCAGCAGCCAACTAGCGGGAAGCTCCTACGAGCAGTACTTC	CASSQLAGSSYEQYF
.	TRBV27	.	TRBJ2-3	TGTGCCAGCAGCGGGATCACTATTGGAAATACGCAGTATTTT	CASSGITIGNTQYF
TRBD2	TRBV7-8	many	TRBJ2-3	TGTGCCAGCAGCTCTACCGGGACTAGCTTTTCTAGCACAGATACGCAGTATTTT	CASSSTGTSFSSTDTQYF
.	TRBV28	many	TRBJ1-4	TGTGCCAGCAGAGGAGCGGCTAATGAAAAACTGTTTTTT	CASRGAANEKLFF
.	TRBV9	few	TRBJ2-7	TGTGCCAGCAGCCCCTGGGATTTCTCCTACGAGCAGTACTTC	CASSPWDFSYEQYF
.	TRBV7-9	many	TRBJ1-2	TGTGCCAGCACGCAGGGAGCTAACTATGGCTACACCTTC	CASTQGANYGYTF
TRBD1	TRBV5-1	few	TRBJ2-6	TGCGCCAGTTCAGACAGGGACGGGGCCAACGTCCTGACTTTC	CASSDRDGANVLTF
TRBD2	TRBV5-5	.	TRBJ2-5	TGTGCCAGCAGCGGTACTAGCGGCCAAGAGACCCAGTACTTC	CASSGTSGQETQYF
.	TRBV6-1	.	TRBJ1-6	TGTGCCAGCAGTGAGGGGGGACCCGGGGCGGCCCTCCACTTT	CASSEGGPGAALHF
TRBD2	TRBV5-1	.	TRBJ2-1	TGCGCCAGCAGCTGGGCGGGAGTCGGCGATGAGCAGTTCTTC	CASSWAGVGDEQFF
TRBD1	TRBV10-3	many	TRBJ2-3	TGTGCCATCAGTGAGACGCCTTCGGGACAGCTCACAGATACGCAGTATTTT	CAISETPSGQLTDTQYF
.	TRBV7-9	.	TRBJ2-1	TGTGCCAGCAGCTTAGGGGGGGCTGGGAATGAGCAGTTCTTC	CASSLGGAGNEQFF
TRBD2	TRBV12-3/TRBV12-4	few	TRBJ2-2	TGTGCCAGCAGCACGGGGGGTTGGGGAGAAACCGGGGAGCTGTTTTTT	CASSTGGWGETGELFF
TRBD2	TRBV4-1	many	TRBJ2-3	TGCGCCAGCAGCCAAGCCGAGACTAGCGGGGGCACAGATACGCAGTATTTT	CASSQAETSGGTDTQYF
.	TRBV5-1	few	TRBJ1-1	TGCGCCAGCAGCTTGGAACCGGCGGTGAACACTGAAGCTTTCTTT	CASSLEPAVNTEAFF
TRBD1	TRBV20-1	few	TRBJ1-2	TGCAGTGCTAGATCCCAACAGGGGGGCTATGGCTACACCTTC	CSARSQQGGYGYTF
.	TRBV28	.	TRBJ2-5	TGTGCCAGCAGCGGAGGGCTGGAGACCCAGTACTTC	CASSGGLETQYF
TRBD1	TRBV29-1	few	TRBJ1-2	TGCAGCGTTGAAGAAATAGCAGGGGGCGATGGCTACACCTTC	CSVEEIAGGDGYTF